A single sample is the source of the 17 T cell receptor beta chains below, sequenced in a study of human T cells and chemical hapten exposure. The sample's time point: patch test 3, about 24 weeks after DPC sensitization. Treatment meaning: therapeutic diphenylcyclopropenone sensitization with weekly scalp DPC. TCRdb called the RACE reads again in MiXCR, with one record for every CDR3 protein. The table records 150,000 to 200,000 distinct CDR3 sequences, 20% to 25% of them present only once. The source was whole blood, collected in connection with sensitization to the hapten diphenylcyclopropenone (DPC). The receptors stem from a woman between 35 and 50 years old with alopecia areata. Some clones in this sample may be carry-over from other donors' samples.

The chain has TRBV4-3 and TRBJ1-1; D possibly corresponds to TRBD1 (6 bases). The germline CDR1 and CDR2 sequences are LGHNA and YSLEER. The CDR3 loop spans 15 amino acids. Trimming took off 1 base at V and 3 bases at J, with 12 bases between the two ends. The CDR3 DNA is TGCGCCAGCAGCCAAGGAGGGGGGGGGGACACTGAAGCTTTCTTT. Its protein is CASSQGGGGDTEAFF.

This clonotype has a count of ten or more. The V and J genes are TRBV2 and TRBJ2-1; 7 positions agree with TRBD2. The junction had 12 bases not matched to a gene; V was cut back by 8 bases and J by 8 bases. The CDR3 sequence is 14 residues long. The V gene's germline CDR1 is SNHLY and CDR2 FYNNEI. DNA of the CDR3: TGTGCCAGCTGGTCCAGCGGGGCGGCGGATGAGCAGTTCTTC. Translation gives CASWSSGAADEQFF.

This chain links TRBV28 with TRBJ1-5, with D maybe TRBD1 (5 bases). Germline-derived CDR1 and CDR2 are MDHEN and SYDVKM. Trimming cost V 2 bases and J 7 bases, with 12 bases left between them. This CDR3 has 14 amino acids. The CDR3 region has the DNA TGTGCCAGCAGTTTAGGGGACGGCTACCAGCCCCAGCATTTT. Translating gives CASSLGDGYQPQHF.

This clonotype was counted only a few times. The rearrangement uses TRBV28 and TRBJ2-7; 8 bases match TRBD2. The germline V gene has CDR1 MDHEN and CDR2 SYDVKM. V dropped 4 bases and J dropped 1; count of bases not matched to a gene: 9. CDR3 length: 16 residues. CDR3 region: CASSSLSGRGSYEQYF. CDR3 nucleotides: TGTGCCAGCAGTTCCCTCAGCGGGAGAGGGTCCTACGAGCAGTACTTC.

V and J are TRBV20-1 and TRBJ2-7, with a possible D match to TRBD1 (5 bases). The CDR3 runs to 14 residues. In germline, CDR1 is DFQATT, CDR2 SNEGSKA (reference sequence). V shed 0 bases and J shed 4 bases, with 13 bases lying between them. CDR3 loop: CSARDAGFSYEQYF. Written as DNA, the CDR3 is TGCAGTGCTAGAGATGCAGGGTTCAGTTACGAGCAGTACTTC.

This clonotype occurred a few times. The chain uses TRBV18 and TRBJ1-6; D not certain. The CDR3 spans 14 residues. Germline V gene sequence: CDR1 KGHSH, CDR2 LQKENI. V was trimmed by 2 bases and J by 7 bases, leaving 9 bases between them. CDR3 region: CASSPTAANSPLHF. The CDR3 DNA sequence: TGTGCCAGCTCACCAACGGCGGCGAATTCACCCCTCCACTTT.

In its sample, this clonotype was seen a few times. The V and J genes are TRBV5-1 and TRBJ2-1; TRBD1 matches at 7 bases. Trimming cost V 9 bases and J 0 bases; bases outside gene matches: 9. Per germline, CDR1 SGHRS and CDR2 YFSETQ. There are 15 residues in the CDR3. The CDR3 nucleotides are TGCGCCACTTCGACAGGGCCTTACTCCTACAATGAGCAGTTCTTC. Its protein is CATSTGPYSYNEQFF.

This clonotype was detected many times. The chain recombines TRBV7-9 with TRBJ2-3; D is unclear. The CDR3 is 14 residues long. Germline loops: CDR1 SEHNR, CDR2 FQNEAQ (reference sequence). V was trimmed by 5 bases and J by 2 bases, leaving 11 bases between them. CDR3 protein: CASSPGPITDTQYF. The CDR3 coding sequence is TGTGCCAGCAGCCCCGGGCCGATCACAGATACGCAGTATTTT.

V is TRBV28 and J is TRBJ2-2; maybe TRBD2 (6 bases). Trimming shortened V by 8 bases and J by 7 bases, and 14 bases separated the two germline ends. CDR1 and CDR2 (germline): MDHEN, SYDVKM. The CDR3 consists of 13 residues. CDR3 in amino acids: CASLVGSNGELFF. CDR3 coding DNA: TGTGCCAGCTTGGTCGGGAGTAACGGGGAGCTGTTTTTT.

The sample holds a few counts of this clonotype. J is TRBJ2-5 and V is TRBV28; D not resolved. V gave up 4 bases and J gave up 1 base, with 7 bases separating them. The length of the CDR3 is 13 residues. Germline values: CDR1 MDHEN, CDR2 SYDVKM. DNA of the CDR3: TGTGCCAGCAGTTCCCTCCTCCAAGAGACCCAGTACTTC. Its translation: CASSSLLQETQYF.

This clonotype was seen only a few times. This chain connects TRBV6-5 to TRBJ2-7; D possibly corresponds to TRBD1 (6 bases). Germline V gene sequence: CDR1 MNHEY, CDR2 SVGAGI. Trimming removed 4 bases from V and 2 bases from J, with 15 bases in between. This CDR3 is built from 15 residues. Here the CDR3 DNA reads TGTGCCAGCAGTTGGTCTGGCCGGACAGCCTACGAGCAGTACTTC. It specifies CASSWSGRTAYEQYF.

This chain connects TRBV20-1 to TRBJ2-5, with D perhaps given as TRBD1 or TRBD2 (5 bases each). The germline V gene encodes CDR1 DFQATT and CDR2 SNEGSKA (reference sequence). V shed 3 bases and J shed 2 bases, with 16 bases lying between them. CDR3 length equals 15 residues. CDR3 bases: TGCAGTGCTAGGGAGAGGGGACGGAGACAAGAGACCCAGTACTTC. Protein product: CSARERGRRQETQYF.

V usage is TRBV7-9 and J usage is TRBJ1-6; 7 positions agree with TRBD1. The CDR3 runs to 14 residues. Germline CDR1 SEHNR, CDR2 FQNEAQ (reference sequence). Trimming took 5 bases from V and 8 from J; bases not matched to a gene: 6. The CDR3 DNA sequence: TGTGCCAGCAGCCGGGACAGTCCTTATTCACCCCTCCACTTT. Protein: CASSRDSPYSPLHF.

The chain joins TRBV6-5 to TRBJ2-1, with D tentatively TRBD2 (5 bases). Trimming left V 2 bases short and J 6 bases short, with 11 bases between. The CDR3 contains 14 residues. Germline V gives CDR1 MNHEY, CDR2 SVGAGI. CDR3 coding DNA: TGTGCCAGCAGTTACGCTTACCGGGGCAATGAGCAGTTCTTC. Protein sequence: CASSYAYRGNEQFF.

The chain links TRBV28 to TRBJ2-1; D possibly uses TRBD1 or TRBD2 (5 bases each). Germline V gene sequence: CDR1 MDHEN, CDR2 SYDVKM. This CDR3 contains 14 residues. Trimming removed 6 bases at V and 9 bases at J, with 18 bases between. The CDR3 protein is CASSPAVGVSEQFF. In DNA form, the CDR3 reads TGTGCCAGCAGCCCCGCGGTGGGGGTCAGTGAGCAGTTCTTC. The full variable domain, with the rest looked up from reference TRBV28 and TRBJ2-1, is DVKVTQSSRYLVKRTGEKVFLECVQDMDHENMFWYRQDPGLGLRLIYFSYDVKMKEKGDIPEGYSVSREKKERFSLILESASTNQTSMYLCASSPAVGVSEQFFGPGTRLTVL.

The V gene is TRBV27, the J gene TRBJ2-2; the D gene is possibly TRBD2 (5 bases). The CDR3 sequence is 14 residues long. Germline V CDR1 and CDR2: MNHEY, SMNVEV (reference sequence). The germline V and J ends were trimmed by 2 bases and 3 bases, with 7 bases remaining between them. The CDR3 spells CASSLGLYTGELFF. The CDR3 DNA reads TGTGCCAGCAGTTTAGGACTTTACACCGGGGAGCTGTTTTTT.

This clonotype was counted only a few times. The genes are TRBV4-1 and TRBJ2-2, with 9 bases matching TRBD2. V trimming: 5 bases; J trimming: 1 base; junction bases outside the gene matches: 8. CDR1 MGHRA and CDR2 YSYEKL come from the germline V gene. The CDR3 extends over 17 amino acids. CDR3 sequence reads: CASSFQTSGRNTGELFF. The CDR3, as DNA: TGCGCCAGCAGCTTCCAGACTAGCGGAAGGAACACCGGGGAGCTGTTTTTT.